These T cell receptor beta chains were read from a single sample in a study of blood T cell repertoires in COVID-19. The data were produced by immunoSEQ multiplex PCR, yet TCRdb's version contains in-frame clones alone and is incomplete. The sample contains 150,000 to 200,000 clones, roughly 84% of which appear only once. Sequencing input: peripheral blood. Receptors were obtained from a man between 18 and 35 years old with active or convalescent COVID-19. The CDR3 runs from the conserved cysteine through the conserved F or W. A D gene is named only where the DNA matches it firmly. Size tells how often a clone was seen (once, few, many) or the class of an expanded clone, and some rows leave it out.

.,TRBV5-8,.,TRBJ1-2,TGTGCCAGCATAACTAGGCTACAAAACTATGGCTACACCTTC,CASITRLQNYGYTF
.,TRBV5-1,.,TRBJ2-3,TGCGCCAGCAGCTTGCCCGAGCGCTACCGGGACTTACGCGGGACAGATACGCAGTATTTT,CASSLPERYRDLRGTDTQYF
TRBD1,TRBV6-5,.,TRBJ2-1,TGTGCCAGCAGTTATCCCGGGACAGGTAATGAGCAGTTCTTC,CASSYPGTGNEQFF
.,TRBV18,.,TRBJ1-1,TGTGCCAGCTCACTGCGTTCCGGGAACACTGAAGCTTTCTTT,CASSLRSGNTEAFF
.,TRBV11-2,few,TRBJ2-5,TGTGCCAGCAGCTTAGATCCAGGGTGGGAGACCCAGTACTTC,CASSLDPGWETQYF
.,TRBV4-3,.,TRBJ2-2,TGCGCCAGCAGCCAAGATAGCGCGGCGGGGACCGGGGAGCTGTTTTTT,CASSQDSAAGTGELFF
TRBD2,TRBV11-2,few,TRBJ2-5,TGTGCCAGCAGTGGGGGACTAGCGAAGCAAGAGACCCAGTACTTC,CASSGGLAKQETQYF
.,TRBV6-2/TRBV6-3,.,TRBJ2-5,TGTGCCAGCAGTCTCAATAGGGGAGAGACCCAGTACTTC,CASSLNRGETQYF
TRBD1,TRBV10-2,.,TRBJ2-1,TGCGCCAGCAACCAGGACAGGGGGCCCTACAATGAGCAGTTCTTC,CASNQDRGPYNEQFF
TRBD1,TRBV6-4,.,TRBJ2-1,TGTGCCAGCAGTGATTCTCCGCAGGGGGCGTATGGTGAGCAGTTCTTC,CASSDSPQGAYGEQFF
TRBD2,TRBV3-1/TRBV3-2,.,TRBJ2-7,TGTGCCAGCAGCCAAGATCGGGGGGCGCGTCAACTAGCGGGTTGCTCCTACGAGCAGTACTTC,CASSQDRGARQLAGCSYEQYF
.,TRBV3-1/TRBV3-2,.,TRBJ2-2,TGTGCCAGCCAACGAGGGGGTGCGAACACCGGGGAGCTGTTTTTT,CASQRGGANTGELFF
TRBD2,TRBV6-5,.,TRBJ2-5,TGTGCCAGCAGTTACTCGGGGACTAGCGGGGCCGAGACCCAGTACTTC,CASSYSGTSGAETQYF
.,TRBV3-1/TRBV3-2,.,TRBJ1-6,TGTGCCAGCAGCCCGCTCGGGGATCGCTCTTCACCCCTCCACTTT,CASSPLGDRSSPLHF
.,TRBV5-1,once,TRBJ2-5,TGCGCCAGCAGCTTTCAACAGGGCGGGGAGACCCAGTACTTC,CASSFQQGGETQYF
.,TRBV6-6,.,TRBJ1-2,TGTGCCAGCAGTTACTCGACACCGGCTACGGTGGGCTACACCTTC,CASSYSTPATVGYTF
TRBD2,TRBV7-8,.,TRBJ2-2,TGTGCCAGCAGCTTAACGGGACTAGCGGACGCGAACACCGGGGAGCTGTTTTTT,CASSLTGLADANTGELFF
TRBD1,TRBV18,.,TRBJ2-7,TGTGCCAGCTCACCGACGGACAGGACCGAGCAGTACTTC,CASSPTDRTEQYF
.,TRBV11-3,.,TRBJ1-1,TGTGCCAGCAGCTTAGGAGGGGGAAGGACTGAAGCTTTCTTT,CASSLGGGRTEAFF
.,TRBV19,.,TRBJ1-1,TGTGCCAGTAGTATAGTAGGTGGGGGCATTCACACTGAAGCTTTCTTT,CASSIVGGGIHTEAFF
TRBD2,TRBV6-5,.,TRBJ2-2,TGTGCCAGCAGTTTGGGGACTAGCGGGGCCACCGGGGAGCTGTTTTTT,CASSLGTSGATGELFF
.,TRBV6-5,.,TRBJ2-5,TGTGCCAGCAGTTTCAGCAGGATACAAGAGACCCAGTACTTC,CASSFSRIQETQYF
.,TRBV12-3/TRBV12-4,.,TRBJ2-1,TGTGCCAGCAGTCTGACTAATTACAATGAGCAGTTCTTC,CASSLTNYNEQFF
TRBD1,TRBV11-2,.,TRBJ1-2,TGTGCCAGCAGCTTAGCAGGGGGCGGTGGCTACACCTTC,CASSLAGGGGYTF
TRBD1,TRBV5-4,.,TRBJ2-3,TGTGCCAGCAGCTTCTACAGGGGGCTCACAGATACGCAGTATTTT,CASSFYRGLTDTQYF
TRBD1,TRBV6-2/TRBV6-3,few,TRBJ2-7,TGTGCCAGCAGTTACACGAGGACAGGGTGGTACGAGCAGTACTTC,CASSYTRTGWYEQYF
.,TRBV7-9,.,TRBJ1-2,TGTGCCAGCAGCTTACTCCCTATCTATGGCTACACCTTC,CASSLLPIYGYTF
TRBD2,TRBV11-2,.,TRBJ2-3,TGTGCCAGCAGCTCGGGACTAGAAAGCACAGATACGCAGTATTTT,CASSSGLESTDTQYF
.,TRBV7-9,.,TRBJ2-3,TGTGCCAGCAGCTTAGATAGTCTGGAGGATACGCAGTATTTT,CASSLDSLEDTQYF